This T cell receptor (beta chain) was recorded in a study of CXCR3-negative and CXCR3-positive naive CD8 T cells (dated by TCRdb to between 2018 and 2020). Notes on the research overall: In total, 130 million to 150 million TRB reads were obtained, or roughly 1.5 +/- 0.3 million reads per library. Diversity and physicochemical repertoire analyses were performed on about a dozen donors pooled from two independent experiments. The TRBV-TRBJ cluster analysis covered naive subsets from roughly 5 donors and memory cells from 3 donors. On the study overall, not on this receptor specifically: Compared with CXCR3-negative naive cells, CXCR3-positive naive cells had TRB CDR3s with higher hydrophobicity (lower Kidera factor 4), lower energy, and higher strength and volume indices. Naive CXCR3-negative and CXCR3-positive cells from the same donor showed similar TRBV-TRBJ usage, whereas memory cells showed distinct patterns. CXCR3 expression partially decreased after cryopreservation, so most assays used freshly isolated PBMCs. Because surface CD5, which is linked to self-reactivity in mice, was comparable between the naive subsets, TCR interaction strength was also inferred from TRB CDR3 physicochemical properties. Both naive subsets had comparably high repertoire diversity, while memory CD8+ T cells had much lower repertoire diversity.

For every CD8+ T cell subset, over 250,000 cells were flow-sorted straight into RLT lysis buffer, and each subset was sorted in triplicate. To exclude memory contaminants, naive CD8+ T cells were stringently defined as CD45RO-CCR7+CD27+CD95-. Peripheral blood mononuclear cells were isolated from buffy coats by standard density gradient centrifugation. Naive CXCR3-negative and CXCR3-positive CD8+ T cells were flow-sorted using a FACSAria III. Total RNA was extracted from sorted cells using an RNeasy Mini Kit. Looking up the germline V gene (reference sequence) yields CDR1 LNHNV and CDR2 YYDKDF. Inclusive of the bounding cysteine and phenylalanine, the CDR3 is 18 residues long. The nucleotide record is missing. Comment on this clonotype: Its target antigen remains unknown.

The sequencing machine was a NextSeq 550. The Human TCR Profiling Kit (MiLaboratory) was used to prepare UMI-labeled 5' RACE TRB cDNA libraries. The full amount of extracted RNA was used for cDNA synthesis, and the full amount of resulting cDNA was used for PCR amplification. Libraries were prepared in parallel using an identical number of PCR cycles. From the authors' description of their analysis: With a requirement of at least two reads per UMI, MIGEC and MiXCR extracted about 50,000 +/- 10,000 unique UMI-labeled TRB cDNA molecules per library. On average, around 40,000 +/- 10,000 functional in-frame TRB CDR3 nucleotide clonotypes lacking stop codons were found per library. After downsampling to 5000 UMI-labeled TRB molecules per sample, diversity metrics, including normalized Shannon-Wiener and Chao1, were computed in VDJtools. VDJtools computed clonotype-size-weighted physicochemical properties of the central five CDR3 residues: interaction energy, strength, volume and Kidera factor 4. TCRdb reprocessed the reads into one record per CDR3 protein sequence, lacking DNA. TCRdb's processing, not the authors' own work, is the source of the V and J calls. In this sample's table one finds about 150,000 distinct CDR3 sequences. 0.41% of the sample goes to the ten largest clones.

Source material: naive CXCR3+ CD8+ T cells from blood. This specimen's cell subset or site label, per the study, means: CD45RO-CCR7+CD27+CD95- naive CD8+ T cells expressing CXCR3 (TNR3+). The V and J segments used are TRBV15 and TRBJ2-1; TCRdb reports TRBD2, a call that lacks DNA to check it against. This clonotype was obtained from a human donor in good health. Some clones in this sample may be carry-over from other donors' samples. CDR3 reads: CATSSVGLGLAGGTEQFF. Extended through the reference TRBV15 and TRBJ2-1 proteins, this CDR3 yields the full variable domain: DAMVIQNPRYQVTQFGKPVTLSCSQTLNHNVMYWYQQKSSQAPKLLFHYYDKDFNNEADTPDNFQSRRPNTSFCFLDIRSPGLGDTAMYLCATSSVGLGLAGGTEQFFGPGTRLTVL.